The present TCR beta chain was sequenced within a study of CD8 T cells in cerebrospinal fluid in Alzheimer's disease. Study outcomes and limitations: Compared with controls, mild cognitive impairment or Alzheimer's disease patients showed higher maximum CSF clone percentages. Healthy subjects less often had a clone of at least 3% than Alzheimer's patients.

Measured by frequency, this clonotype is medium-sized. Its cognate antigen is unknown. CSF cells underwent 10X single-cell V(D)J and 5' gene-expression profiling. Using the 10x single-cell sequencing reads, TCRdb records one entry per CDR3 protein without DNA. Its table records around 860 distinct CDR3 sequences. The CDR3 runs to 12 residues. This TCR derives from a human donor with Parkinson's disease. The rearrangement uses TRBV12-3 or TRBV12-4 and TRBJ2-3. Sequencing was carried out using cerebrospinal fluid. This chain's CDR3 is CASRLRQATQYF.